This entry lists 13 T cell receptor beta chains sequenced from one sample in a study of PD-1 blockade in classical Hodgkin lymphoma. Profiled with immunoSEQ multiplex PCR; TCRdb holds only in-frame clones, not every one. The data show approximately 10,000 clones, more than 75% seen once. Time point here: cycle 4 day 1 (C4D1), after 5 to 7 weeks of nivolumab. Exposure to brentuximab vedotin varied, and each patient had relapsed following autologous stem cell transplantation. Thawed PBMCs underwent magnetic negative selection to obtain purified CD8+ T cells. The sequencing here drew on CD8+ T cells from blood, taken before the fourth cycle of nivolumab. The receptors here all came from a human donor with classical Hodgkin lymphoma. The donor label of this sample is uncertain.

This chain links TRBV6-5 with TRBJ2-5; the D gene is possibly TRBD2 (6 bases). V lost 4 bases and J lost 1, with 13 bases in between. Germline assignment: CDR1 MNHEY and CDR2 SVGAGI. CDR3 length: 15 residues. CDR3 sequence (DNA): TGTGCCAGCAGTTCGTCTCTAGCGTTCCAAGAGACCCAGTACTTC. Its translation is CASSSSLAFQETQYF.

This rearrangement joins TRBV5-6 to TRBJ2-1; D gene uncertain. The CDR3 is 15 amino acids. V was shortened by 1 base and J by 4 bases, with 12 bases between the two germline ends. Germline loops: CDR1 SGHDT, CDR2 YYEEEE. CDR3 sequence: CASSLLGYGYNEQFF. The CDR3, as DNA: TGTGCCAGCAGCTTGCTTGGATACGGATACAATGAGCAGTTCTTC.

J is TRBJ2-6 and V is TRBV2; either TRBD1 or TRBD2 may fit D (5 bases each). CDR3 length: 13 amino acids. The germline V gene encodes CDR1 SNHLY and CDR2 FYNNEI. V was clipped by 0 bases and J by 11 bases, with 8 bases between them. The CDR3 DNA sequence: TGTGCCAGCAGTGAAGCGAGGGACGACGTCCTGACTTTC. Amino acid sequence: CASSEARDDVLTF.

The rearrangement uses TRBV4-1 and TRBJ1-2, with 7 bases that match TRBD1. V gave up 0 bases and J gave up 4 bases; unmatched junction bases: 5. This CDR3 spans 15 amino acids. Germline CDR1 is MGHRA and CDR2 is YSYEKL. CDR3 residues: CASSQETGRGYGYTF. The CDR3 DNA reads as TGCGCCAGCAGCCAAGAGACAGGGAGAGGCTATGGCTACACCTTC.

The rearrangement uses TRBV29-1 and TRBJ1-1; a weak D match, TRBD1 (5 bases). V lost 0 bases and J 2 bases, leaving 22 bases between the germline ends. The CDR3 loop spans 18 amino acids. Germline CDR1 reads SQVTM; CDR2 reads ANQGSEA. This chain's CDR3 is CSVEDWEGTLRGNTEAFF. The CDR3 nucleotides read TGCAGCGTTGAAGATTGGGAGGGGACCCTCCGAGGAAACACTGAAGCTTTCTTT.

The V and J genes are TRBV4-1 and TRBJ2-1, with 14 bases fitting TRBD2. J gave up 8 bases and V 4 bases, and 7 bases lay outside the gene matches. Germline V gives CDR1 MGHRA, CDR2 YSYEKL. This CDR3 is built from 16 residues. The CDR3 bases are TGCGCCAGCAGCCGAAGCGGGACTAGCGGGAGCGATGAGCAGTTCTTC. This sequence encodes CASSRSGTSGSDEQFF.

J is TRBJ1-1 and V is TRBV19; D is unclear. Trimming took off 3 bases at V and 3 bases at J, with 17 bases between the two ends. The CDR3 extends over 16 amino acids. Germline CDR1 LNHDA, CDR2 SQIVND (reference sequence). This chain's CDR3 is CASSIGWRATDTEAFF. The CDR3 nucleotides are TGTGCCAGTAGTATTGGATGGCGGGCAACGGACACTGAAGCTTTCTTT.

The chain carries TRBV27 and TRBJ1-2; 11 bases line up with TRBD1. The germline CDR1 and CDR2 sequences are MNHEY and SMNVEV (reference sequence). CDR3 length equals 15 residues. Trimming took 6 bases from V and 4 from J; bases not matched to a gene: 7. The CDR3 spells CASRYGTGGSYGYTF. DNA for the CDR3: TGTGCCAGCAGATATGGGACAGGGGGAAGCTATGGCTACACCTTC.

The chain recombines TRBV7-6 with TRBJ1-3; D call uncertain. This CDR3 comprises 15 residues. The germline gives CDR1 SGHVS, CDR2 FNYEAQ. Trimming took off 5 bases at V and 4 bases at J, with 15 bases between the two ends. CDR3 loop: CASSHSMAAGNTIYF. In DNA form, the CDR3 reads TGTGCCAGCAGCCATTCCATGGCGGCCGGAAACACCATATATTTT.

The V gene is TRBV15, the J gene TRBJ2-3, with 9 bases fitting TRBD2. This CDR3 comprises 18 residues. The germline CDR1 and CDR2 sequences are LNHNV and YYDKDF (reference sequence). Trimming cost V 8 bases and J 2 bases; bases outside gene matches: 17. The CDR3 DNA follows: TGTGCCACCTCCGAGACTAGCGGAGCTGGGGTAAACACAGATACGCAGTATTTT. This translates into CATSETSGAGVNTDTQYF.

The table lists this clone with a count of one. The chain employs TRBV7-9 and TRBJ2-5; 7 bases line up with TRBD2. The ends lost 4 bases at V and 3 bases at J; junction bases unmatched: 14. Germline lookup yields CDR1 SEHNR and CDR2 FQNEAQ (reference sequence). The CDR3 extends over 17 amino acids. The CDR3 region is CASSSRYSGGIEETQYF. The DNA of the CDR3 is TGTGCCAGCAGCTCCCGTTACTCCGGGGGGATCGAAGAGACCCAGTACTTC. Drawing the rest from reference TRBV7-9 and TRBJ2-5, the complete variable domain is DTGVSQNPRHKITKRGQNVTFRCDPISEHNRLYWYRQTLGQGPEFLTYFQNEAQLEKSRLLSDRFSAERPKGSFSTLEIQRTEQGDSAMYLCASSSRYSGGIEETQYFGPGTRLLVL.

The chain uses TRBV4-3 and TRBJ2-1; 9 bases agree with TRBD1. V shed 2 bases and J 0 bases; nucleotides not matched to a gene: 5. CDR3 size: 17 residues. Germline V gene lookup returns CDR1 LGHNA and CDR2 YSLEER. The CDR3 bases are TGCGCCAGCAGCCAACTTCCGACAGGGGGCTCCTACAATGAGCAGTTCTTC. Translated, it gives CASSQLPTGGSYNEQFF.

The genes are TRBV10-1 and TRBJ2-5, with 8 bases identical to TRBD1. The J call could be wrong; TRBJ2-7 is a better fit for the DNA end. From germline, CDR1 is WNHNN and CDR2 SYGVQD (reference sequence). This CDR3 contains 14 residues. CDR3 nucleotides: TGCGCCAGCAGGGACAGGGTTAGCTCCTACGAGCAGTACTTC. It translates to CASRDRVSSYEQYF.